This is a list of T cell receptor beta chains from one sample in a study of technical replicates of blood from a few donors. Measured with immunoSEQ multiplex PCR; TCRdb has only the in-frame clones, and not every one. The sample shows about 85,000 clones, about 94% of them seen only once. Sequencing used T cells isolated from PBMCs. Receptor source: a human donor in good health. Each CDR3 is given with its conserved first and last residue. Fields, in order: CDR3 DNA, CDR3 protein, clone size, J gene, V gene, CDR3 length, D gene. The D gene is left open where the match is weak. Clone size, where shown, is once, few, many, or a class for clones that have expanded.

DNA: TGCGCCAGCAGCTTGAAGGGACAGGGACCCGGGGAGCTGTTTTTT
CDR3: CASSLKGQGPGELFF
size: -
J: TRBJ2-2
V: TRBV5-1
length: 15
D: TRBD1

DNA: TGTGCCACCAGGGGGACAGGGGCCAACGTCCTGACTTTC
CDR3: CATRGTGANVLTF
size: -
J: TRBJ2-6
V: TRBV28
length: 13
D: TRBD1

DNA: TGTGCCAGCAGCCAGGCGGCCACCTACGAGCAGTACTTC
CDR3: CASSQAATYEQYF
size: -
J: TRBJ2-7
V: TRBV14
length: 13
D: -

DNA: TGTGCCAGCCAAACAACAGGCCGCTCTGGGGCCAACGTCCTGACTTTC
CDR3: CASQTTGRSGANVLTF
size: -
J: TRBJ2-6
V: TRBV28
length: 16
D: -

DNA: TGTGCCAGCAGAATTACCTTCAGGGGCACCACTGAAGCTTTCTTT
CDR3: CASRITFRGTTEAFF
size: -
J: TRBJ1-1
V: TRBV11-2
length: 15
D: -

DNA: TGTGCCAGCAGTGATAGGGGGCTCAGTCAGCCCCAGCATTTT
CDR3: CASSDRGLSQPQHF
size: medium-sized
J: TRBJ1-5
V: TRBV2
length: 14
D: TRBD1

DNA: TGTGCCAGCAGCTGGACAGGGGGCTCCTACGAGCAGTACTTC
CDR3: CASSWTGGSYEQYF
size: -
J: TRBJ2-7
V: TRBV5-8
length: 14
D: TRBD1

DNA: TGTGCCAGCCGACGGGACATCAACACAGATACGCAGTATTTT
CDR3: CASRRDINTDTQYF
size: -
J: TRBJ2-3
V: TRBV6-1
length: 14
D: -

DNA: TGTGCCAGCAGCTCGGGTGCAGCTGGAGAATACGAGCAGTACTTC
CDR3: CASSSGAAGEYEQYF
size: -
J: TRBJ2-7
V: TRBV11-3
length: 15
D: -

DNA: TGTGCCAGCAGCCCAGGGACAGGCTACTTTGGCTACACCTTC
CDR3: CASSPGTGYFGYTF
size: -
J: TRBJ1-2
V: TRBV5-6
length: 14
D: TRBD1

DNA: TGTGCCACCAGCAGGGGACAGAAAGAGACCCAGTACTTC
CDR3: CATSRGQKETQYF
size: -
J: TRBJ2-5
V: TRBV15
length: 13
D: TRBD1

DNA: TGTGCCAGCAGCTTAACAGGTAGCTCCTACGAGCAGTACTTC
CDR3: CASSLTGSSYEQYF
size: -
J: TRBJ2-7
V: TRBV5-5
length: 14
D: -

DNA: TGTGCCAGCAGCCAAGGGCGGTTAAGCGAGCAGTACTTC
CDR3: CASSQGRLSEQYF
size: -
J: TRBJ2-7
V: TRBV14
length: 13
D: -

DNA: TGTGCCTGGAGTAGGGGGAATTCCCAGCCCCAGCATTTT
CDR3: CAWSRGNSQPQHF
size: -
J: TRBJ1-5
V: TRBV30
length: 13
D: -

DNA: TGTGCCAGCAGTTACTCCTTCCTTACGGGGTCCAATGAGCAGTTCTTC
CDR3: CASSYSFLTGSNEQFF
size: -
J: TRBJ2-1
V: TRBV6-6
length: 16
D: -

DNA: TGTGCCAGCAGCTCTAGACTAGCGGGGGTCAAGACCCAGTACTTC
CDR3: CASSSRLAGVKTQYF
size: -
J: TRBJ2-5
V: TRBV11-2
length: 15
D: TRBD2

DNA: TGTGCCAGCAGCCCTAGTAGTCGGGTTCGGACATTAGGTTTGTACGAGCAGTACTTC
CDR3: CASSPSSRVRTLGLYEQYF
size: -
J: TRBJ2-7
V: TRBV7-9
length: 19
D: -

DNA: TGCGCCAGCAGTGACTTGGGCGCCGAGCAGTACTTC
CDR3: CASSDLGAEQYF
size: -
J: TRBJ2-7
V: TRBV10-1
length: 12
D: -

DNA: TGTGCCTGGAGTGTTAACGGTCAAGAGACCCAGTACTTC
CDR3: CAWSVNGQETQYF
size: -
J: TRBJ2-5
V: TRBV30
length: 13
D: -

DNA: TGTGCCAGCAGTGAGGGGGCGGGCACAGATACGCAGTATTTT
CDR3: CASSEGAGTDTQYF
size: -
J: TRBJ2-3
V: TRBV27
length: 14
D: TRBD1

DNA: TGTGCCAGCAGCCCCAATTCGGGACTAGCCTCCTCCAATGAGCAGTTCTTC
CDR3: CASSPNSGLASSNEQFF
size: few
J: TRBJ2-1
V: TRBV28
length: 17
D: TRBD2

DNA: TGTGCCAGCAGCTTGTCATCCCTCCGGGGCTACACCTTC
CDR3: CASSLSSLRGYTF
size: once
J: TRBJ1-2
V: TRBV5-4
length: 13
D: -